This T cell receptor (beta chain) was found in a study of blood T cell repertoires in COVID-19. Study-level background: PBMCs, B-cell-depleted T cells, or T cells were the source of the cDNA or gDNA that made up the material.

From germline, CDR1 is MGHRA and CDR2 YSYEKL. The CDR3 has 17 residues. V lost 0 bases and J lost 0, with 9 bases in between. Method: immunoSEQ multiplex PCR; TCRdb's copy keeps in-frame clones and lacks some. The sample has 200,000 to 300,000 clones, 92% seen once. This sequence joins TRBV4-1 and TRBJ2-6; D unclear. The receptor was derived from a man younger than 45 with COVID-19, enrolled during active disease. Material for sequencing was peripheral blood. The CDR3 spells CASSQDPILSGANVLTF. In DNA, the CDR3 is TGCGCCAGCAGCCAAGATCCCATACTCTCTGGGGCCAACGTCCTGACTTTC.